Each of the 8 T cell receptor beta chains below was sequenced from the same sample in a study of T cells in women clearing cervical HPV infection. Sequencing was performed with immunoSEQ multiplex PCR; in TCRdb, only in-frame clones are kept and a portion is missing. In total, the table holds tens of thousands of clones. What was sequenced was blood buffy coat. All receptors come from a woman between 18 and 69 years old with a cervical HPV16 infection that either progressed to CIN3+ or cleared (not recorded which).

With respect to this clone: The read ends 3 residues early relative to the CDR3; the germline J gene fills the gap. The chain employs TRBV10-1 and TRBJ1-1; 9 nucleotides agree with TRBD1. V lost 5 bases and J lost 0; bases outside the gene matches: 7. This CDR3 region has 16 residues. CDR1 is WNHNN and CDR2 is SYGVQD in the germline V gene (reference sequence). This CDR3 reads CASSPGTGRLNTEAFF. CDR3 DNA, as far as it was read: TGCGCCAGCAGTCCCGGGACAGGGAGATTGAACACTGAA.

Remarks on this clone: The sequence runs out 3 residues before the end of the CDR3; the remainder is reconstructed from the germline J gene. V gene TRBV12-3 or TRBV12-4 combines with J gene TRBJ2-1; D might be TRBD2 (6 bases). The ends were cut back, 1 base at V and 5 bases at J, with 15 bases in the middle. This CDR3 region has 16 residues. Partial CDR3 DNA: TGTGCCAGCAGTTTAGGGACCGGGACTTTCGACAATGAG. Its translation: CASSLGTGTFDNE. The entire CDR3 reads CASSLGTGTFDNEQFF.

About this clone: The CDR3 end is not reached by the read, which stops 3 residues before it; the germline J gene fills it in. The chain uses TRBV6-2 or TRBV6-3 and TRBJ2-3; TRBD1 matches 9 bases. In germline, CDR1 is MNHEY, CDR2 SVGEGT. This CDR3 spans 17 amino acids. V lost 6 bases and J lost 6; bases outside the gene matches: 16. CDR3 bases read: TGTGCCAGCAGAGCCGACAGGGGGAGTTCTAGTTCGGATACG. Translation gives CASRADRGSSSSDT. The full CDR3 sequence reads CASRADRGSSSSDTQYF.

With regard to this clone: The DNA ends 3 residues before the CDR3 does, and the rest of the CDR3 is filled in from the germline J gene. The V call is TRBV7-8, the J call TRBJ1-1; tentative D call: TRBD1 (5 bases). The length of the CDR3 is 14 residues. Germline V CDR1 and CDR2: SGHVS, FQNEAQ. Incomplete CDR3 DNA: TGTGCCAGCAGCCCCCACAGGCGGAGAGATGAG. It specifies CASSPHRRRDE. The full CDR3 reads CASSPHRRRDEAFF.

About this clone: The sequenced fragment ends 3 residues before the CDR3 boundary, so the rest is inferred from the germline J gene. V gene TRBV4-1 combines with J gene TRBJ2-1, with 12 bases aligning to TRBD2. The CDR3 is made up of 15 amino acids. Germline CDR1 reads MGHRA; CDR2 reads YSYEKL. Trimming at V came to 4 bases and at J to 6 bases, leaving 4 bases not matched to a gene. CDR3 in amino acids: CASSPASGGVNEQFF. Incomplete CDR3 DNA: TGCGCCAGCAGCCCCGCTAGCGGGGGGGTCAATGAG.

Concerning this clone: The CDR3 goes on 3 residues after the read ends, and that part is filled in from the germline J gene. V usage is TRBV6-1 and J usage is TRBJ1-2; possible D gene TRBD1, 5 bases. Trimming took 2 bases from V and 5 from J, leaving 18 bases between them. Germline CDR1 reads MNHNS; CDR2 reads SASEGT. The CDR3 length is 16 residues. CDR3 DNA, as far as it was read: TGTGCCAGCAGTGAAAATTTCGGGGGTTTAGGGTATGGC. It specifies CASSENFGGLGYG. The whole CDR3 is CASSENFGGLGYGYTF.

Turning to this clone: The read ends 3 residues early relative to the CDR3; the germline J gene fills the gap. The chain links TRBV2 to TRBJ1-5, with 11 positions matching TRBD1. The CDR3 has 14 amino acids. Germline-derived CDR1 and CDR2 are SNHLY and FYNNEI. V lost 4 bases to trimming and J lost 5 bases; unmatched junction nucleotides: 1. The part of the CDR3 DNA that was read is TGTGCCAGCAGTGGGGACAGGGGGGATCAGCCC. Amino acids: CASSGDRGDQP. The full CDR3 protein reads CASSGDRGDQPQHF.

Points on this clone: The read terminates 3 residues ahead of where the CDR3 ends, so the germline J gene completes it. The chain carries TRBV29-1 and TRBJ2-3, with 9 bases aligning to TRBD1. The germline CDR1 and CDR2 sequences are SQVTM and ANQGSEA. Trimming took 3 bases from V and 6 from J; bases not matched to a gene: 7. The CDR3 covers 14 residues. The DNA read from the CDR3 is TGCAGCGTTGAGGGACAGGGAGGGGTCGATACG. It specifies CSVEGQGGVDT. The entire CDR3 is CSVEGQGGVDTQYF.